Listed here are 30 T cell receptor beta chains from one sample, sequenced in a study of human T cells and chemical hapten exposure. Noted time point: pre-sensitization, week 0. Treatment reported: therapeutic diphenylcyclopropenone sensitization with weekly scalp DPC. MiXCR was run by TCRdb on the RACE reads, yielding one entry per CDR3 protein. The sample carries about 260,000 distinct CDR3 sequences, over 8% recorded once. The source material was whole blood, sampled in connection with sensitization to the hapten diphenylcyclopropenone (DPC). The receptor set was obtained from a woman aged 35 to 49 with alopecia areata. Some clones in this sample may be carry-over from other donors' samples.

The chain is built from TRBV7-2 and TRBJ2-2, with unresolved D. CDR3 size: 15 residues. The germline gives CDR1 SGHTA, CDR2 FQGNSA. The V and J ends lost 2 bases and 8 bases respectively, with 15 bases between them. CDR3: CASSLSAGSPGELFF. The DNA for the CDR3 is TGTGCCAGCAGCTTATCAGCCGGTTCCCCGGGGGAGCTGTTTTTT.

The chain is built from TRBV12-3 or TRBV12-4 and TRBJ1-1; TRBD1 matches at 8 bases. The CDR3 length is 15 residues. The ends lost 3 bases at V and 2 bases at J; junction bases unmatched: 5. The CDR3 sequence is CASSFDAGGNTEAFF. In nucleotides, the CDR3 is TGTGCCAGCAGTTTCGATGCAGGGGGCAACACTGAAGCTTTCTTT.

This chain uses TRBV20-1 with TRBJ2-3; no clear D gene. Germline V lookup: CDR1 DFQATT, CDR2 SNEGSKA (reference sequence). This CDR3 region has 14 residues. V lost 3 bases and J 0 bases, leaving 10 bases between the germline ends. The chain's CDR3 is CSARPTTSTDTQYF. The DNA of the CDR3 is TGCAGTGCTAGGCCTACTACTAGCACAGATACGCAGTATTTT.

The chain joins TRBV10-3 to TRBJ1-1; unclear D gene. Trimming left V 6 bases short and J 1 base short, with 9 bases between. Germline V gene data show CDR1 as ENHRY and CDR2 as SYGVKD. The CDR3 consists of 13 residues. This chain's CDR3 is CAISRDGNTEAFF. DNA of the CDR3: TGTGCCATCAGCCGCGACGGGAACACTGAAGCTTTCTTT.

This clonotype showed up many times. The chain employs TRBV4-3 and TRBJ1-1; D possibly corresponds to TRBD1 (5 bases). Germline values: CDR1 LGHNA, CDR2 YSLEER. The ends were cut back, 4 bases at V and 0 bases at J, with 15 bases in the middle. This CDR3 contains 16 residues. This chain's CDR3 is CASSPTLRGMNTEAFF. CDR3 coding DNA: TGCGCCAGCAGCCCAACCCTTCGGGGCATGAACACTGAAGCTTTCTTT.

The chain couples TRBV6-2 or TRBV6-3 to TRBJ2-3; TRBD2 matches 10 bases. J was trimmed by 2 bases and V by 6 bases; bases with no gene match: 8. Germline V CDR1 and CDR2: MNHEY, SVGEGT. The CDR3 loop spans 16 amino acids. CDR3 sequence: CASSFTGTSDTDTQYF. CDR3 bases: TGTGCCAGCAGCTTTACCGGGACTAGCGACACAGATACGCAGTATTTT.

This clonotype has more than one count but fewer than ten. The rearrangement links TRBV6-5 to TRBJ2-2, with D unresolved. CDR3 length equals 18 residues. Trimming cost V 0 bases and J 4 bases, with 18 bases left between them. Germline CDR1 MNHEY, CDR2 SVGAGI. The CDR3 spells CASSYSIGLQRLTGELFF. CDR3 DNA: TGTGCCAGCAGTTACTCGATAGGCCTCCAACGACTCACCGGGGAGCTGTTTTTT.

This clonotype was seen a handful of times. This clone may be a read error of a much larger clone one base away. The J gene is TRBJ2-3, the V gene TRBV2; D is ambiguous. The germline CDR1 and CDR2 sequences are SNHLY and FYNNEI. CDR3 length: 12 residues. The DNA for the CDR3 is TGTGTCAGCAAGTGGGCCCCAGATACGCAGTATTTT. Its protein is CVSKWAPDTQYF.

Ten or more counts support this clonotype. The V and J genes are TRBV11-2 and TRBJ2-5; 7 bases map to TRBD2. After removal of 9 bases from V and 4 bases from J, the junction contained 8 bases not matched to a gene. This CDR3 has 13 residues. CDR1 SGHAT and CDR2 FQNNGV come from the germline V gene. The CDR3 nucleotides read TGTGCCAGTGCGGGAGACGGGGTAGAGACCCAGTACTTC. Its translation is CASAGDGVETQYF.

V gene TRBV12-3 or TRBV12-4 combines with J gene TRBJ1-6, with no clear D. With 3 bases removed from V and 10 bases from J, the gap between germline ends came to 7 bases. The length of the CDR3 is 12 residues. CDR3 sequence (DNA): TGTGCCAGCAGTTTGAGTGCCTCACCCCTCCACTTT. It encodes CASSLSASPLHF.

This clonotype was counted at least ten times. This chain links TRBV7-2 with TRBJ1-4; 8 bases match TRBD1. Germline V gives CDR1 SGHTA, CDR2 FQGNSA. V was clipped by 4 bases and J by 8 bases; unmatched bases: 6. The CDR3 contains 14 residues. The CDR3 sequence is CASSWTGWQEKLFF. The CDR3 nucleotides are TGTGCCAGCAGCTGGACAGGGTGGCAGGAAAAACTGTTTTTT.

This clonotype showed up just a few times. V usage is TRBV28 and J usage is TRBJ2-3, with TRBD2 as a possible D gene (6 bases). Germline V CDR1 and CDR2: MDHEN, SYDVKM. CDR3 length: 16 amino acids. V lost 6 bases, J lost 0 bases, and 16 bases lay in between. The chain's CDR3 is CASSPGPAGSTDTQYF. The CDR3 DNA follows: TGTGCCAGCAGCCCCGGCCCAGCGGGTAGCACAGATACGCAGTATTTT.

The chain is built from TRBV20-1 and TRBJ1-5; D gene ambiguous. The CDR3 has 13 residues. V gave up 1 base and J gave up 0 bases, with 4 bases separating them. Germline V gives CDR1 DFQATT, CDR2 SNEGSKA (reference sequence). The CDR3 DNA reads TGCAGTGCTAGAGGCATTAGCAATCAGCCCCAGCATTTT. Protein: CSARGISNQPQHF.

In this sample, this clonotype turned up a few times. The CDR3 DNA reads TGCAGCGTCCAACTAGCTCTCGCAGATACGCAGTATTTT. Translation: CSVQLALADTQYF. The chain uses TRBV29-1 and TRBJ2-3; TRBD2 is a possible D gene (6 bases). Trimming pared 6 bases from V and 4 bases from J, leaving 14 bases between. CDR1 and CDR2 (germline): SQVTM, ANQGSEA. The CDR3 runs to 13 residues.

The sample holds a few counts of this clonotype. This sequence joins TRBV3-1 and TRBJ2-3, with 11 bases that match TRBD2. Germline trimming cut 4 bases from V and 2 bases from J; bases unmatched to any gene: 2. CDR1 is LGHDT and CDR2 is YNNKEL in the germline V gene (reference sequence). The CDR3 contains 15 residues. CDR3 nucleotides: TGTGCCAGCAGCCGACTAGCGGGATACACAGATACGCAGTATTTT. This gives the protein CASSRLAGYTDTQYF.

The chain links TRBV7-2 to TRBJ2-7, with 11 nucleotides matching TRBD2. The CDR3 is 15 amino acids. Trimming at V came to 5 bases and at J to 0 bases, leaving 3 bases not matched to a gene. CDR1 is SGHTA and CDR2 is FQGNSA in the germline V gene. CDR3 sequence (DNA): TGTGCCAGCAGCCCGGGACTAGCGGCCTCCTACGAGCAGTACTTC. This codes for CASSPGLAASYEQYF. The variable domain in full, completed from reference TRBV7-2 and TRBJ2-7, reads GAGVSQSPSNKVTEKGKDVELRCDPISGHTALYWYRQSLGQGLEFLIYFQGNSAPDKSGLPSDRFSAERTGGSVSTLTIQRTQQEDSAVYLCASSPGLAASYEQYFGPGTRLTVT.

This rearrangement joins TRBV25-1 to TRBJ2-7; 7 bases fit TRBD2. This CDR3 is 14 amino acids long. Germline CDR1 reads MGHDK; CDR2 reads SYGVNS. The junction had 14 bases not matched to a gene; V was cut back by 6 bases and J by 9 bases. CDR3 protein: CASSYGRSSRGQYF. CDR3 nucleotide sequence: TGTGCCAGCAGCTACGGGAGGTCATCCCGAGGGCAGTACTTC.

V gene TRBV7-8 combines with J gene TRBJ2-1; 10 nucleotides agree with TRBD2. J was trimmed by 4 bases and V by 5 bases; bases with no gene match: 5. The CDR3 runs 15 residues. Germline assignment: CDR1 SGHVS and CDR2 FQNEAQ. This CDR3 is CASSPTSGLYNEQFF. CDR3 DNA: TGTGCCAGCAGCCCGACTAGCGGGTTGTACAATGAGCAGTTCTTC. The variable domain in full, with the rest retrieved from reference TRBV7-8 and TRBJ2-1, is GAGVSQSPRYKVAKRGQDVALRCDPISGHVSLFWYQQALGQGPEFLTYFQNEAQLDKSGLPSDRFFAERPEGSVSTLKIQRTQQEDSAVYLCASSPTSGLYNEQFFGPGTRLTVL.

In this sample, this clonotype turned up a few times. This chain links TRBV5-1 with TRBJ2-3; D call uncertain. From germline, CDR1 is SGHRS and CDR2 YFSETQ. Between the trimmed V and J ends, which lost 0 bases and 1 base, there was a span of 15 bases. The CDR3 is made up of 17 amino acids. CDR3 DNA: TGCGCCAGCAGCTTGGCTCCTGACTTTTCCGGCACAGATACGCAGTATTTT. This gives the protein CASSLAPDFSGTDTQYF.

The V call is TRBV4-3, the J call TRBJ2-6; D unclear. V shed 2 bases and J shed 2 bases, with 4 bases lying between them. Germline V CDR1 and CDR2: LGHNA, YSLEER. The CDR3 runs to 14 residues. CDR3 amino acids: CASSQRPGANVLTF. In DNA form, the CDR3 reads TGCGCCAGCAGCCAAAGGCCTGGGGCCAACGTCCTGACTTTC.

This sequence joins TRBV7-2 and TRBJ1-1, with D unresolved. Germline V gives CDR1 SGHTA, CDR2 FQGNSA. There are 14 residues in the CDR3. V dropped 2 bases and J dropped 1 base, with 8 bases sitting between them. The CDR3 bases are TGTGCCAGCAGCTTAAATGGAAGGAACACTGAAGCTTTCTTT. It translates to CASSLNGRNTEAFF.

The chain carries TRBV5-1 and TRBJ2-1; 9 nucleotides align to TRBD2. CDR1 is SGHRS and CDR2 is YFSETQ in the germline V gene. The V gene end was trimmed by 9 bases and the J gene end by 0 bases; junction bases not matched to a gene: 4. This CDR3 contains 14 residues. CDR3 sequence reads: CATGLATSYNEQFF. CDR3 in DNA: TGCGCCACCGGACTAGCGACCTCCTACAATGAGCAGTTCTTC.

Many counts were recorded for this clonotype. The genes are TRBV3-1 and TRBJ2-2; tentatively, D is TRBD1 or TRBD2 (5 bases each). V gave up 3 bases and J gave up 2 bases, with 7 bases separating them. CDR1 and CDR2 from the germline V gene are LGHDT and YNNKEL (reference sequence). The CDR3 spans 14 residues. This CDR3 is CASSQGVNTGELFF. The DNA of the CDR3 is TGTGCCAGCAGCCAGGGGGTCAACACCGGGGAGCTGTTTTTT.

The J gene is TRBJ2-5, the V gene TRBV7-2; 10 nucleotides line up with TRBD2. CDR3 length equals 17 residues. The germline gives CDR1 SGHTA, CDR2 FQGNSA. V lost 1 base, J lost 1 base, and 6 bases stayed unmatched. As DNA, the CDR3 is TGTGCCAGCAGCTTAGGAGCTAGCGGGAGCCCCCAAGAGACCCAGTACTTC. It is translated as CASSLGASGSPQETQYF.

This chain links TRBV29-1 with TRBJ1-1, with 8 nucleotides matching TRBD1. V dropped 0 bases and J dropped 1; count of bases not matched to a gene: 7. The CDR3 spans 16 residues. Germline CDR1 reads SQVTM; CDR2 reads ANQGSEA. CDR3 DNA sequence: TGCAGCGTTGAAGATCGGGACAGGTCCTCGAACACTGAAGCTTTCTTT. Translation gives CSVEDRDRSSNTEAFF.

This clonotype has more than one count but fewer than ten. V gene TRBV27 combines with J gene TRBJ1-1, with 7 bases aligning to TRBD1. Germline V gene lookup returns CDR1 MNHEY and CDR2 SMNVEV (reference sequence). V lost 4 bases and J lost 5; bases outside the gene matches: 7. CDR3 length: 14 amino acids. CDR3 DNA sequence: TGTGCCAGCAGTTCGGCAGGGGGGAGAACTGAAGCTTTCTTT. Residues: CASSSAGGRTEAFF.

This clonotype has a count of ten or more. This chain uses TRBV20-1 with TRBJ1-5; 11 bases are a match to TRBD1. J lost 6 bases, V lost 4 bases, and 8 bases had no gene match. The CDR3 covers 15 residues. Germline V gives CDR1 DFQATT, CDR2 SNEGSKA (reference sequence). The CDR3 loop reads CSAKPGQGDGQPQHF. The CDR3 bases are TGCAGTGCTAAGCCGGGACAGGGGGACGGTCAGCCCCAGCATTTT.

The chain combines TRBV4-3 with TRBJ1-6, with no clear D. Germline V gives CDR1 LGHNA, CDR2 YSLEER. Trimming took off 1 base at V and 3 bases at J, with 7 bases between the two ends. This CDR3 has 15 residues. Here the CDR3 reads CASSQAQLYNSPLHF. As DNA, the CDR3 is TGCGCCAGCAGCCAAGCACAGCTCTATAATTCACCCCTCCACTTT.

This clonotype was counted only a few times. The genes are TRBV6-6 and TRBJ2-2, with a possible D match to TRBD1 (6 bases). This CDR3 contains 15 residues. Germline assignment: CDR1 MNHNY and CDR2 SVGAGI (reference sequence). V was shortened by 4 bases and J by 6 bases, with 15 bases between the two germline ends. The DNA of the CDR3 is TGTGCCAGCAGTTTGTCGGCAGGGGCGGCCGGGGAGCTGTTTTTT. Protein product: CASSLSAGAAGELFF.

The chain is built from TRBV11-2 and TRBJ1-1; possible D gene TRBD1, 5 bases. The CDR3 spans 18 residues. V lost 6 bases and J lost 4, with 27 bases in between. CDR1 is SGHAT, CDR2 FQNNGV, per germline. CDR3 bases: TGTGCCAGCAGGTCTGGAGGCGGGACCCCCCTAGGAGGCACTGAAGCTTTCTTT. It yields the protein CASRSGGGTPLGGTEAFF.